This TCR beta chain appears in the sequencing data of a study of T cells in Graves' hyperthyroidism and ophthalmopathy. RNA transcripts served as the template for amplifying TCR beta CDR3 regions. Initially, a first-round RT-PCR of the TCR CDR3 employed the HTBI primer set. TCRdb reprocessed the multiplex PCR reads via MiXCR and lists one record per CDR3 protein. The sample consists of hundreds of thousands of distinct CDR3 sequences, approximately 40% of them appearing once. This clonotype was picked up one time. Trimming removed 4 bases from V and 9 bases from J, with 6 bases in between. Germline assignment: CDR1 SQVTM and CDR2 ANQGSEA. The CDR3 is 10 residues long.

Sequencing was carried out using blood. The chain has TRBV29-1 and TRBJ2-2; D is undetermined. The sequence came from a man aged 18 to 35 with Graves' hyperthyroidism. The CDR3 bases are TGCAGCGTTGTAGCCAGGGAGCTGTTTTTT. Encoded protein: CSVVARELFF.